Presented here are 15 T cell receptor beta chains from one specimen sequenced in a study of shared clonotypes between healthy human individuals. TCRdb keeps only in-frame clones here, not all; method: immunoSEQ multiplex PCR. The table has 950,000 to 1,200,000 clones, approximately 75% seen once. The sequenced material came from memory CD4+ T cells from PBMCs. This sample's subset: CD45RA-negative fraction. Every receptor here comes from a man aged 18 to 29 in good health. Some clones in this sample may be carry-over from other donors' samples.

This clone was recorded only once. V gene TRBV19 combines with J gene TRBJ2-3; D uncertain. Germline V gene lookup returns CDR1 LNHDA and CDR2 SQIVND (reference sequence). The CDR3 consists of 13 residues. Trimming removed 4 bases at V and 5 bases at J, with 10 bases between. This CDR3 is CASSTLNGDTQYF. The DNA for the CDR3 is TGTGCCAGTAGTACCCTCAATGGAGATACGCAGTATTTT.

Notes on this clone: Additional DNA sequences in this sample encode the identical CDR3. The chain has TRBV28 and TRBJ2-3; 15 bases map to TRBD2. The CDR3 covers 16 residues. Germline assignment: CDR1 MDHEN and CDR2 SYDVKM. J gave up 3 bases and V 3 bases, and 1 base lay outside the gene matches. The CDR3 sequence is CASSLGLAGGTDTQYF. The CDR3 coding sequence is TGTGCCAGCAGTTTGGGACTAGCGGGAGGAACAGATACGCAGTATTTT.

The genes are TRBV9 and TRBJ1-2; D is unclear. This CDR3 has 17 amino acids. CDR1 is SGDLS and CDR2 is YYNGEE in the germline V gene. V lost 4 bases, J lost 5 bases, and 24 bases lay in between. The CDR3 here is CASSPGPGAFRLYGYTF. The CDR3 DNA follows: TGTGCCAGCAGCCCTGGGCCAGGAGCCTTCAGGTTATATGGCTACACCTTC.

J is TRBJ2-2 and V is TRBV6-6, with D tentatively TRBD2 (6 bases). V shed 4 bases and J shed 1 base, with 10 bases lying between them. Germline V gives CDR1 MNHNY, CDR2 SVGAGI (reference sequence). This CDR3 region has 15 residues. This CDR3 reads CASSLVGGNTGELFF. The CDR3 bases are TGTGCCAGCAGTTTAGTGGGAGGGAACACCGGGGAGCTGTTTTTT.

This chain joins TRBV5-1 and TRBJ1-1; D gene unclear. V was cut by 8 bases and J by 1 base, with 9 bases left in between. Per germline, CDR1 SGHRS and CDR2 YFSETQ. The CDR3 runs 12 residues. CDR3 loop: CAREGGNTEAFF. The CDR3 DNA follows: TGCGCCAGGGAGGGAGGGAACACTGAAGCTTTCTTT.

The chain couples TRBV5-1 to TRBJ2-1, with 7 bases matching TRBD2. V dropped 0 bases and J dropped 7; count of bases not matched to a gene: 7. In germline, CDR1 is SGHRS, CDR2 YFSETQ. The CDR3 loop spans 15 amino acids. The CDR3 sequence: CASSLVLADGNEQFF. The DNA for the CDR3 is TGCGCCAGCAGCTTGGTCCTAGCGGACGGTAATGAGCAGTTCTTC. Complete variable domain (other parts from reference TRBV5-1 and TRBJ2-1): KAGVTQTPRYLIKTRGQQVTLSCSPISGHRSVSWYQQTPGQGLQFLFEYFSETQRNKGNFPGRFSGRQFSNSRSEMNVSTLELGDSALYLCASSLVLADGNEQFFGPGTRLTVL.

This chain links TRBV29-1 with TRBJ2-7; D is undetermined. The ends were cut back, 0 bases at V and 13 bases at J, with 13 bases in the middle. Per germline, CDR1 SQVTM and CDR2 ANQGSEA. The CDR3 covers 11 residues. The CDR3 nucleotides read TGCAGCGTTGAAGATCCCCCTTCATATTACTTC. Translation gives CSVEDPPSYYF.

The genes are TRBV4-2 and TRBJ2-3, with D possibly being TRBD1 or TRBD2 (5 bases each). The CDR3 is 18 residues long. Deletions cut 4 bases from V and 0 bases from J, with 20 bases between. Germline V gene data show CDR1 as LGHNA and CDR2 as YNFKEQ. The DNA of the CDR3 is TGTGCCAGCAGCCTTGGGGGTGGGCCCTCGACTAGCACAGATACGCAGTATTTT. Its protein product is CASSLGGGPSTSTDTQYF.

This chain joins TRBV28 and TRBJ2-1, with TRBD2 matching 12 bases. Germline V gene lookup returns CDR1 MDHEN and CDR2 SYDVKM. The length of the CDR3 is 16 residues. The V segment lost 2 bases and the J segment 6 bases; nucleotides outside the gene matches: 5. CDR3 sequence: CASSLGLAGGTNEQFF. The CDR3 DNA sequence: TGTGCCAGCAGTTTAGGGCTAGCGGGAGGGACCAATGAGCAGTTCTTC.

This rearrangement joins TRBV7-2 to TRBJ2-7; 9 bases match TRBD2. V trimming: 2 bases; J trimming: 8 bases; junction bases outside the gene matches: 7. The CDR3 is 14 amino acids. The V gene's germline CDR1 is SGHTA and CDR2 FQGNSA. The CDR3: CASSLTVTSGKQYF. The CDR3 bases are TGTGCCAGCAGCTTAACAGTGACTAGCGGAAAGCAGTACTTC.

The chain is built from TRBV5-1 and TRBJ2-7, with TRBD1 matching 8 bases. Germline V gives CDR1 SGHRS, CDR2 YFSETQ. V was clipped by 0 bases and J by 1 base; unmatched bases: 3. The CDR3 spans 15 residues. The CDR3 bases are TGCGCCAGCAGCTTGGGGACAGGGACTTCCTACGAGCAGTACTTC. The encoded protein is CASSLGTGTSYEQYF.

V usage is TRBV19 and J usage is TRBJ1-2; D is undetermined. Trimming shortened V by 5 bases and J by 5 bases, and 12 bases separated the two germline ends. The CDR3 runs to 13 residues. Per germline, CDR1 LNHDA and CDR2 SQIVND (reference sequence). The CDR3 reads CASSPPRKYGYTF. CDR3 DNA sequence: TGTGCCAGTAGTCCCCCGCGGAAGTATGGCTACACCTTC. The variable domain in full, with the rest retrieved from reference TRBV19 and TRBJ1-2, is DGGITQSPKYLFRKEGQNVTLSCEQNLNHDAMYWYRQDPGQGLRLIYYSQIVNDFQKGDIAEGYSVSREKKESFPLTVTSAQKNPTAFYLCASSPPRKYGYTFGSGTRLTVV.

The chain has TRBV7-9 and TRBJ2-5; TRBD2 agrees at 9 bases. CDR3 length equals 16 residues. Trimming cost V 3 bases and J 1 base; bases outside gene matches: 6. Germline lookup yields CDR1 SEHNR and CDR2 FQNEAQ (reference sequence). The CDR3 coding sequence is TGTGCCAGCAGCTTGGGAGCGGGAGGTGTCCAAGAGACCCAGTACTTC. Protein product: CASSLGAGGVQETQYF.

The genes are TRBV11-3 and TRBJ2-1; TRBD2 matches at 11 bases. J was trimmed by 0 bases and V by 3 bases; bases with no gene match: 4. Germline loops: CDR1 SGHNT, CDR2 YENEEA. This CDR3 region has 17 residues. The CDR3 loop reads CASSFTSGRSSYNEQFF. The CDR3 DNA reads TGTGCCAGCAGCTTTACTAGCGGGAGAAGCTCCTACAATGAGCAGTTCTTC.

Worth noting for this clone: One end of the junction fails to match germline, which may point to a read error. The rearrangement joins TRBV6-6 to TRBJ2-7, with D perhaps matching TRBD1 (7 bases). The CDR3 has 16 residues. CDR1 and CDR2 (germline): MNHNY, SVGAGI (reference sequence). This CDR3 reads CASSYSRGGGSHEQYF. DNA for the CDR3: TGTGCCAGCAGTTACTCGAGAGGAGGGGGCTCCCACGAGCAGTACTTC.